Reported below is one T cell receptor (beta chain). The antigen remains unidentified. The data originate from a study of cytomegalovirus exposure and HLA in healthy donors. Study-wide findings and caveats: Earlier analysis yielded a pattern in which most TCR beta V segments were productive about 87% or about 30% of the time. A few of the chains that were CMV-associated were confirmed in vitro to be specific for CMV antigens. It was approximately 170 TCR beta chains that were listed as cytomegalovirus-associated.

In the PCR, 60 Vbeta and 13 Jbeta primers were used. Here immunoSEQ multiplex PCR was the method, and the copy in TCRdb shows in-frame clones only, minus some. The repertoire consists of fewer than 200,000 clones, with over 65% occurring once and the leading ten covering about 2.4%. This CDR3 is 15 amino acids long. The V gene's germline CDR1 is MNHNS and CDR2 SASEGT. With V trimmed by 7 bases and J by 4 bases, 9 bases remained unmatched. Everyone who donated was a healthy bone marrow donor. This sequence originates from a man aged 55 to 69 in good health and CMV-seronegative. The sample was PBMCs. V usage is TRBV6-1 and J usage is TRBJ2-1, with 8 bases fitting TRBD2. The CDR3 region has the DNA TGTGCCAGCACCTCAGCGGGAGAGGGGTACAATGAGCAGTTCTTC. Its protein is CASTSAGEGYNEQFF.